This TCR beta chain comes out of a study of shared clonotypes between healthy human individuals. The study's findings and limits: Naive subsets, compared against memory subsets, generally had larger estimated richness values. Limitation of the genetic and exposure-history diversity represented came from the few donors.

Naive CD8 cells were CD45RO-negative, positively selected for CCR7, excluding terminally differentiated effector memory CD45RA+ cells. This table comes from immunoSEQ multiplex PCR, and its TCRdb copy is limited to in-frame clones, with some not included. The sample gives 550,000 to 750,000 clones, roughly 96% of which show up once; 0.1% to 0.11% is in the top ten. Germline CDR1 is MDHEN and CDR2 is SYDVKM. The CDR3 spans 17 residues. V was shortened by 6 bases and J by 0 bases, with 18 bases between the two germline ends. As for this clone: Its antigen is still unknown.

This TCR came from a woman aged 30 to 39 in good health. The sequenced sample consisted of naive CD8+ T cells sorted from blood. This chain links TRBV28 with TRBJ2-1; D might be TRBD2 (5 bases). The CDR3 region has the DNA TGTGCCAGCAGCCGGGGTCGTGCTGCTCTCTCCTACAATGAGCAGTTCTTC. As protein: CASSRGRAALSYNEQFF.